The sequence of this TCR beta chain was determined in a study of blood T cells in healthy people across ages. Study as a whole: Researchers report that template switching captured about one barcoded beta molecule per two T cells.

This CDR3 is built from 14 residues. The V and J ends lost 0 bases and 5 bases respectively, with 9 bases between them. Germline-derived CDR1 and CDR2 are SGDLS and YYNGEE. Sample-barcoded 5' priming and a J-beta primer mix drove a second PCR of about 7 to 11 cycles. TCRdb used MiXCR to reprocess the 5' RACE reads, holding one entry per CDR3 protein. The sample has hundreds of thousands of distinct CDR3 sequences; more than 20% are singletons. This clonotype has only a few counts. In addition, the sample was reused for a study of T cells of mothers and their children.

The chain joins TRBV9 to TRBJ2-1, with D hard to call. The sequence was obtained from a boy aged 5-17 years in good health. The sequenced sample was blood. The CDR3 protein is CASSVAGYNNEQFF. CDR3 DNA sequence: TGTGCCAGCAGCGTAGCGGGTTACAACAATGAGCAGTTCTTC.